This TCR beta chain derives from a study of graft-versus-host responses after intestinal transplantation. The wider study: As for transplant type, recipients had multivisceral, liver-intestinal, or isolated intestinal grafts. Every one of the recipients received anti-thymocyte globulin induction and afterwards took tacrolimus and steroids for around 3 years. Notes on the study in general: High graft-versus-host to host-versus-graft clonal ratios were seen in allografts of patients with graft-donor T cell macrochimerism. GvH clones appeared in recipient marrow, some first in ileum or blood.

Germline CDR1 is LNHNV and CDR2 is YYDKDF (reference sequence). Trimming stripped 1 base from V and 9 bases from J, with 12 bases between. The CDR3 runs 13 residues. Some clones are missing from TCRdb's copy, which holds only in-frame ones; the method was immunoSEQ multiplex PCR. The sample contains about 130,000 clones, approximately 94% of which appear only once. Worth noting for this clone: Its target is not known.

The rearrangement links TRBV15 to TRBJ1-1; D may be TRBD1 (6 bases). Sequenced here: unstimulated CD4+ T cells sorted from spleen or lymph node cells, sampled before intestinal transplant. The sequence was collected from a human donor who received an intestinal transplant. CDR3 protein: CATSRVTGSKAFF. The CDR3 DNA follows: TGTGCCACCAGCAGAGTAACAGGGAGTAAAGCTTTCTTT.